This T cell receptor (beta chain) was sequenced for a study of T cells after posttransplantation cyclophosphamide. Study-wide results and caveats: Later blood repertoires were often dominated by clones from the donor CD8+ memory compartment.

Measured with immunoSEQ multiplex PCR; TCRdb has only the in-frame clones, and not every one. The repertoire yields tens of thousands of clones, none seen only once; the top ten contain about 2.3%. Per germline, CDR1 SGHRS and CDR2 YFSETQ. CDR3 length: 16 amino acids. V gave up 1 base and J gave up 0 bases; unmatched junction bases: 4. Many counts were recorded for this clone. Its target is not known. Sequenced: PBMCs. The source of this sequence is a man aged 50-59 years in good health, CMV-negative, and a related stem cell transplant donor. The chain joins TRBV5-1 to TRBJ1-1, with TRBD1 matching over 9 bases. The CDR3 spells CASSLYTGGLNTEAFF. The CDR3 DNA follows: TGCGCCAGCAGCTTGTATACAGGGGGCCTGAACACTGAAGCTTTCTTT.